The sequence of this T cell receptor beta chain was determined in a study of graft-versus-host responses after intestinal transplantation. For the study at large: Isolated intestinal, liver-intestinal, or multivisceral transplants had been given to the recipients. Anti-thymocyte globulin induction preceded around 3 years of tacrolimus and steroid maintenance in all recipients. Study outcomes and limitations: GvH clones were found in recipient marrow; some appeared first in ileum or blood.

Regarding this clone: Its target is unknown.

V lost 4 bases, J lost 5 bases, and 5 bases stayed unmatched. CDR3 length equals 14 residues. Germline-derived CDR1 and CDR2 are MGHRA and YSYEKL. The table came from immunoSEQ multiplex PCR; TCRdb's copy has only in-frame clones and leaves some out. The sample lists approximately 19,000 clones, about 80% occurring once. This chain uses TRBV4-1 with TRBJ2-3; 8 nucleotides match TRBD1. The TCR was taken from a human patient who received an intestinal transplant, so some T cells may come from the graft donor. Sequenced material: PBMCs, taken 14 days after transplant. The chain's CDR3 is CASSRYTGGDTQYF. The CDR3 DNA follows: TGCGCCAGCAGCCGGTATACAGGGGGAGATACGCAGTATTTT.